Given below is one T cell receptor (beta chain) in context. CDR3 length: 13 amino acids. The germline V gene encodes CDR1 MNHNS and CDR2 SASEGT. V shed 6 bases and J 6 bases; nucleotides not matched to a gene: 2. The sample belongs to a study of shared clonotypes between healthy human individuals. Positive CCR7 selection of CD45RO-negative cells yielded the naive CD8 cells, and terminally differentiated effector memory CD45RA+ cells were excluded. The assay was immunoSEQ multiplex PCR, and TCRdb's table has in-frame clones only and misses some. The sample yields millions of clones, approximately 94% seen once.

The chain uses TRBV6-1 and TRBJ1-4, with 9 bases that match TRBD1. The sample taken for sequencing was naive CD8+ T cells from PBMCs. This sequence was found in a man aged 18 to 29 in good health. Some clones in this sample may be carry-over from other donors' samples. In DNA, the CDR3 is TGTGCCAGCAGACAGGGGGCGCATGAAAAACTGTTTTTT. Translating it yields CASRQGAHEKLFF.